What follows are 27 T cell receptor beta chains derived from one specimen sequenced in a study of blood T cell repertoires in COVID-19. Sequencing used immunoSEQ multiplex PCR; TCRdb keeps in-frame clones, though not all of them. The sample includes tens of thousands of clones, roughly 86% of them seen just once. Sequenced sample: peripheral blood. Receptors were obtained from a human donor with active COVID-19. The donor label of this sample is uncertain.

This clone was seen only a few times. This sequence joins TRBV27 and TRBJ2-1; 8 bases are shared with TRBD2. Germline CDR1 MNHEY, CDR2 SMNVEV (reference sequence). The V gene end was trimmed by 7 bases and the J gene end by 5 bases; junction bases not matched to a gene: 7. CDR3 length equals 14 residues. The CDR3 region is CASNGAGGDNEQFF. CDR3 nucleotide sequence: TGTGCCAGCAATGGGGCGGGGGGCGACAATGAGCAGTTCTTC.

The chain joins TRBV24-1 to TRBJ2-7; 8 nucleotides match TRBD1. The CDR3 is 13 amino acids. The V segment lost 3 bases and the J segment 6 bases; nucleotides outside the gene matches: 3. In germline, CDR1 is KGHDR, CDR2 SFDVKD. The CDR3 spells CATSDPGTGEQYF. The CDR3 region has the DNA TGTGCCACCAGTGATCCCGGGACAGGCGAGCAGTACTTC.

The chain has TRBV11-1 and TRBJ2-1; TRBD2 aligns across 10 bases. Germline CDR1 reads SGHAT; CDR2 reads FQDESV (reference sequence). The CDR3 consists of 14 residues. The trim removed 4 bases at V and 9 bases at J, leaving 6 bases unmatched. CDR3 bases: TGTGCCAGCAGCTACATACGGACTAGCGGTGAGCAGTTCTTC. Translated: CASSYIRTSGEQFF.

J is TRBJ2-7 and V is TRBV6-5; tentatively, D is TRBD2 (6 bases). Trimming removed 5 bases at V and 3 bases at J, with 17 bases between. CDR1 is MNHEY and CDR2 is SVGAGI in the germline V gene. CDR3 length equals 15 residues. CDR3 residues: CASSNRRDSNYEQYF. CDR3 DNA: TGTGCCAGCAGTAACCGACGGGACTCAAACTACGAGCAGTACTTC.

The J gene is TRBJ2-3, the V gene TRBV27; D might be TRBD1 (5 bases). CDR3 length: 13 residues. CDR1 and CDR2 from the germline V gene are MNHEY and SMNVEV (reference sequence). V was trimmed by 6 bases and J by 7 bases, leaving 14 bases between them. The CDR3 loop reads CASSGRVGNTQYF. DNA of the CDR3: TGTGCCAGCAGCGGCAGGGTGGGTAATACGCAGTATTTT.

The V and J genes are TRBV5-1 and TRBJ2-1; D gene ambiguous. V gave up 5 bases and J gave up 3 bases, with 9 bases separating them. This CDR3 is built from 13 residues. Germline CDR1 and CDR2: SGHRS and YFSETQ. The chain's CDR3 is CASRVEHYNEQFF. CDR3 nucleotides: TGCGCCAGCAGGGTCGAACACTACAATGAGCAGTTCTTC.

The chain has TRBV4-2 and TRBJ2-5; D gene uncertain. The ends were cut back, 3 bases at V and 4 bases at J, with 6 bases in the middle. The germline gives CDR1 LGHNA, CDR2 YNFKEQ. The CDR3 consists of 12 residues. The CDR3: CASSQGPETQYF. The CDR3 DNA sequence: TGTGCCAGCAGCCAGGGCCCAGAGACCCAGTACTTC.

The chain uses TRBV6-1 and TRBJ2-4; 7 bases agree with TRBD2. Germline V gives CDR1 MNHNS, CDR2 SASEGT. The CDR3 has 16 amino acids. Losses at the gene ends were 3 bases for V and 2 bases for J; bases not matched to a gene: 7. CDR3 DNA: TGTGCCAGCAGTGAGGGACTATCGACGACCAAAAACATTCAGTACTTC. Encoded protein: CASSEGLSTTKNIQYF.

The CDR3 loop reads CASKTSGSFSTDTQYF. The CDR3 bases are TGTGCCAGTAAGACTAGCGGGAGTTTTAGCACAGATACGCAGTATTTT. The chain couples TRBV19 to TRBJ2-3; 12 positions match TRBD2. The V segment lost 7 bases and the J segment 0 bases; nucleotides outside the gene matches: 5. The CDR3 has 16 residues. Per the germline V gene, CDR1 is LNHDA and CDR2 is SQIVND (reference sequence). Filled out from reference TRBV19 and TRBJ2-3, the complete variable domain reads DGGITQSPKYLFRKEGQNVTLSCEQNLNHDAMYWYRQDPGQGLRLIYYSQIVNDFQKGDIAEGYSVSREKKESFPLTVTSAQKNPTAFYLCASKTSGSFSTDTQYFGPGTRLTVL.

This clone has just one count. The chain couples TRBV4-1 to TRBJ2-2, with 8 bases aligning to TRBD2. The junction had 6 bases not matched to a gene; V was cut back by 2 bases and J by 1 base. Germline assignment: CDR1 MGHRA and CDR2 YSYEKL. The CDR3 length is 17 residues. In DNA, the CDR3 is TGCGCCAGCAGCCAACCATCCCTAGCGGGGAACACCGGGGAGCTGTTTTTT. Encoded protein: CASSQPSLAGNTGELFF.

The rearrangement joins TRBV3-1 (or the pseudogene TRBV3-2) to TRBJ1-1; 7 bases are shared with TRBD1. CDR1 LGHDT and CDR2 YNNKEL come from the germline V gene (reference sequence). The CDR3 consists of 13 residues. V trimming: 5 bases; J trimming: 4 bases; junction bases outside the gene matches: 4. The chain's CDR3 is CASSSGGTTEAFF. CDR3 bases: TGTGCCAGCAGCTCAGGGGGGACCACTGAAGCTTTCTTT.

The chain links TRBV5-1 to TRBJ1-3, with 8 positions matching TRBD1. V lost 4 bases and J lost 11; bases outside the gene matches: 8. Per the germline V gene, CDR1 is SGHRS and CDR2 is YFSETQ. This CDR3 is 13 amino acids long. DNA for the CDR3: TGCGCCAGCAGCGGGGGGACAGGTCTCGCCATATATTTT. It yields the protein CASSGGTGLAIYF.

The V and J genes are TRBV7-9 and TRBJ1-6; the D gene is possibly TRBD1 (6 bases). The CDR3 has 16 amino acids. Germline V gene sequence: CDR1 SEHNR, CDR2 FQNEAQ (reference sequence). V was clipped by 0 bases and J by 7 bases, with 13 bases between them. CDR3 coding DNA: TGTGCCAGCAGCTTAGCGCAGGGAGGGGGAAATTCACCCCTCCACTTT. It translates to CASSLAQGGGNSPLHF.

For the CDR3, the DNA is TGTGCCAGCAGCCACGGGGTTAATTCACCCCTCCACTTT. Translating it yields CASSHGVNSPLHF. The V gene is TRBV11-3, the J gene TRBJ1-6, with D unclear. Trimming cost V 5 bases and J 6 bases, with 8 bases left between them. CDR1 and CDR2 (germline): SGHNT, YENEEA. The length of the CDR3 is 13 residues.

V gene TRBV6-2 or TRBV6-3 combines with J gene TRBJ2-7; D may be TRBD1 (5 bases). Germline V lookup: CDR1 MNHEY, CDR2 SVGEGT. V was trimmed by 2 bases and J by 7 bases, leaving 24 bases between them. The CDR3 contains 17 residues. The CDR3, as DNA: TGTGCCAGCAGTTACGCAGCAATCAGGGCAAGGGAATCGGAGCAGTACTTC. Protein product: CASSYAAIRARESEQYF.

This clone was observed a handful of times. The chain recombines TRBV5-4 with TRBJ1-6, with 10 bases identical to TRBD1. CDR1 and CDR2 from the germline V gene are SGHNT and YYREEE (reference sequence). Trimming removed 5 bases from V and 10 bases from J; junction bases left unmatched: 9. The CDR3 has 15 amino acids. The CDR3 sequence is CASSLGTGEYSPLHF. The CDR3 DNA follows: TGTGCCAGCAGTCTTGGGACAGGGGAATACTCACCCCTCCACTTT.

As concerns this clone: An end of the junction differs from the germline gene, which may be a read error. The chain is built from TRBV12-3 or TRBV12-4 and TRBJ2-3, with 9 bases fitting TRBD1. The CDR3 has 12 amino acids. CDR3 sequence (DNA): TGTGCCAGCAGATCTCCGGGACAGGGTTGGAATTTT. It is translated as CASRSPGQGWNF.

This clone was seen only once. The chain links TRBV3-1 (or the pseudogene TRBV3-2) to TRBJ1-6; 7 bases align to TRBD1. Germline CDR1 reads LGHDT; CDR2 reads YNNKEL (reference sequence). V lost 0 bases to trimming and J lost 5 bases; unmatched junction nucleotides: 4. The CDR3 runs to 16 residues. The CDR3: CASSQERDRNNSPLHF. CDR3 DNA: TGTGCCAGCAGCCAAGAGCGGGACAGAAATAATTCACCCCTCCACTTT.

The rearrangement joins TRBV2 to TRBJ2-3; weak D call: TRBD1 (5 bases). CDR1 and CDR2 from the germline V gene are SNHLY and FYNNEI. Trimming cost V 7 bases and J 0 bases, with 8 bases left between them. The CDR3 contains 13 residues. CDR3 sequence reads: CASMTASTDTQYF. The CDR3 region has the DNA TGTGCCAGCATGACAGCAAGCACAGATACGCAGTATTTT.

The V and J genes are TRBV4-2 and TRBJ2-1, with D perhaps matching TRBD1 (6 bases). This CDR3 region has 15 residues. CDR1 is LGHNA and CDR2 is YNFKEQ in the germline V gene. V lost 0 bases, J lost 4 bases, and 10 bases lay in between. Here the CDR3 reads CASSQDGQFYNEQFF. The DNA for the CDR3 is TGTGCCAGCAGCCAAGATGGACAGTTTTACAATGAGCAGTTCTTC.

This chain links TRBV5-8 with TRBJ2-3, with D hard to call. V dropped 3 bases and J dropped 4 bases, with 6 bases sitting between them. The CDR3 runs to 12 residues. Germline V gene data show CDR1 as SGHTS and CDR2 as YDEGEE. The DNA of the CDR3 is TGTGCCAGCAGCTCGCAGGCAGATACGCAGTATTTT. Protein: CASSSQADTQYF.

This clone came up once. The CDR3 loop is CASSLASGNYGYTF. CDR3 nucleotides: TGTGCCAGCAGCTTAGCTTCGGGGAACTATGGCTACACCTTC. V is TRBV7-2 and J is TRBJ1-2; no definite D call. The CDR3 consists of 14 residues. The germline CDR1 and CDR2 sequences are SGHTA and FQGNSA. V shed 0 bases and J shed 2 bases, with 7 bases lying between them.

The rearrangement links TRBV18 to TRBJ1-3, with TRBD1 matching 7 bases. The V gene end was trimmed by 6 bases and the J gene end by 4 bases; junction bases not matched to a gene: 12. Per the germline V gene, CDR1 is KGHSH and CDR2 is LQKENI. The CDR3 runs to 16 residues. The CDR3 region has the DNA TGTGCCAGCTCCCAAACCGGGACAGTACAAGGAAACACCATATATTTT. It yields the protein CASSQTGTVQGNTIYF.

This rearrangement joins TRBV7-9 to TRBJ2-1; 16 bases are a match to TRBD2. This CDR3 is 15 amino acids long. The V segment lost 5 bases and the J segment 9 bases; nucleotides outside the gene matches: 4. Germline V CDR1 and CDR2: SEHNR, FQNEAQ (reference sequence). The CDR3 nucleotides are TGTGCCAGCAGCCAGGGACTAGCGGGGGGGCCTGAGCAGTTCTTC. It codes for CASSQGLAGGPEQFF.

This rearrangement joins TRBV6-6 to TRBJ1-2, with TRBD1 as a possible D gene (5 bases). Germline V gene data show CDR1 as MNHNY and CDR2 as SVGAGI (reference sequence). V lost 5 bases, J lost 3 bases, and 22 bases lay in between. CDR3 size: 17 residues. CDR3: CASSPLHVGARDYGYTF. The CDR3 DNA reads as TGTGCCAGCAGTCCCCTGCATGTTGGGGCAAGAGACTATGGCTACACCTTC.

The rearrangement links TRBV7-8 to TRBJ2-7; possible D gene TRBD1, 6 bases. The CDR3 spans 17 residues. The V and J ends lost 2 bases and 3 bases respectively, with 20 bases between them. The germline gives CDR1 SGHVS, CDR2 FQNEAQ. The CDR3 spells CASSLSGHVGGSYEQYF. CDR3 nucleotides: TGTGCCAGCAGCTTATCGGGACACGTTGGGGGAAGCTACGAGCAGTACTTC.

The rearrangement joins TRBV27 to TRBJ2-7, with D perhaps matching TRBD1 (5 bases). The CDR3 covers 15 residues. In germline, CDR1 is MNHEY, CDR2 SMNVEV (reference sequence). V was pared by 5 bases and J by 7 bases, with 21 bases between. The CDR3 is CASSAFITGPAEQYF. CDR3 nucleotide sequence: TGTGCCAGCAGTGCCTTTATTACAGGCCCGGCAGAGCAGTACTTC.